This T cell receptor (beta chain) originates from a study of long-term antiretroviral therapy in people with HIV. Germline loops: CDR1 SNHLY, CDR2 FYNNEI. V shed 0 bases, J shed 4 bases, and the junction held 9 bases outside the gene matches. The length of the CDR3 is 17 residues. The libraries were made with immunoSEQ v3.0 at survey level. The data were produced by immunoSEQ multiplex PCR, yet TCRdb's version contains in-frame clones alone and is incomplete. The table has 20,000 to 25,000 clones, roughly 85% seen once. The source material was unsorted PBMCs, sampled at the start of antiretroviral therapy. The origin of this receptor is a man aged 50 to 60 with HIV. The V and J genes are TRBV2 and TRBJ1-5; TRBD1 agrees at 7 bases. CDR3 DNA sequence: TGTGCCAGCAGTGAAGCCATTTTCGACAGGGAAAATCAGCCCCAGCATTTT. It yields the protein CASSEAIFDRENQPQHF. Full variable domain (rest looked up from reference TRBV2 and TRBJ1-5): EPEVTQTPSHQVTQMGQEVILRCVPISNHLYFYWYRQILGQKVEFLVSFYNNEISEKSEIFDDQFSVERPDGSNFTLKIRSTKLEDSAMYFCASSEAIFDRENQPQHFGDGTRLSIL.